This TCR beta chain is drawn from a study of shared clonotypes between healthy human individuals. Overall study findings and caveats: The sampled material consisted only of blood, and tissue repertoires are likely to differ. Sharing across four donors was highest in naive CD4 (roughly 5%) and lowest in memory CD8 (roughly 0.4%).

This clone was observed a single time. The antigen is undetermined. This CDR3 contains 14 residues. Terminally differentiated effector memory CD45RA+ cells were left out of the naive CD8 fraction, which was CD45RO-negative and positively selected for CCR7. It was about 180 ng DNA, 30,000 or so T cell genomes, that sorted-subset replicate PCRs used. Only in-frame clones appear in the TCRdb table, and some are missing; sequencing was by immunoSEQ multiplex PCR. Of roughly 2.1 million clones in the sample, 85% to 95% were seen once. V gene TRBV21-1 combines with J gene TRBJ2-7; the D call in the table, TRBD1, was not verified against the DNA. TRBV21-1 corresponds to a pseudogene. This TCR derives from a man aged 18-30 years in good health. Some clones in this sample may be carry-over from other donors' samples. Sequencing input: naive CD8+ T cells from PBMCs. CDR3 in amino acids: CASTHRGDSYEQYF. Here the CDR3 DNA reads TGTGCCAGCACTCACAGGGGCGACTCCTACGAGCAGTACTTC.